Presented here are 13 T cell receptor beta chains from one specimen sequenced in a study of CD4 and CD8 cells across lung adenocarcinoma regions (dated by TCRdb to the late 2010s). The library was made by PCR. The sequencer listed for this sample is HiSeq X Ten. TCRdb itself trimmed the public reads at Q25 with fastp, ran MiXCR and retained productive beta chains. Every CDR3 protein is listed once, alongside the most common genes and DNA of its rows. In all, the sample holds approximately 5,000 distinct CDR3 sequences, and about half of those were seen once. Jointly, the top ten make up 87% of the sample. The sequencing input was CD8+ T cells from the margin of a lung tumor. This sample's cell subset or site label indicates: tumor margin region. The receptors were sampled from a male donor with lung adenocarcinoma. The CD4 and CD8 labels of this study may be unreliable.

V and J are TRBV6-1 and TRBJ1-2, with unresolved D. This CDR3 comprises 12 residues. Deletions cut 6 bases from V and 7 bases from J, with 12 bases between. Germline CDR1 and CDR2: MNHNS and SASEGT. The CDR3 DNA follows: TGTGCCAGCAGATTTCGTACGAGTGGCTACACCTTC. Translating it yields CASRFRTSGYTF.

This clonotype was observed many times. The chain carries TRBV6-5 and TRBJ2-2, with TRBD2 matching over 7 bases. This CDR3 is 13 amino acids long. Germline V CDR1 and CDR2: MNHEY, SVGAGI. After removal of 11 bases from V and 2 bases from J, the junction contained 5 bases not matched to a gene. In nucleotides, the CDR3 is TGTGCCTGCTGGGGGGGAAACACCGGGGAGCTGTTTTTT. Protein: CACWGGNTGELFF.

CDR3 in DNA: TGTGCCAGCAGTGGTCTCGGGGCCGGGGAGACCCAGTACTTC. This gives the protein CASSGLGAGETQYF. The chain carries TRBV27 and TRBJ2-1; perhaps D is TRBD1 or TRBD2 (5 bases each). The J call may be in error: the DNA end matches TRBJ2-5 better. Germline V gene lookup returns CDR1 MNHEY and CDR2 SMNVEV (reference sequence). The CDR3 runs 14 residues.

This clonotype was seen many times. J is TRBJ1-1 and V is TRBV11-2; D is undetermined. Germline lookup yields CDR1 SGHAT and CDR2 FQNNGV. The CDR3 is 13 residues long. Trimming cost V 7 bases and J 6 bases, with 15 bases left between them. The CDR3 DNA is TGTGCCAGCACCCTGGGTGGGCCTTCTGAAGCTTTCTTT. Protein: CASTLGGPSEAFF.

The chain links TRBV30 to TRBJ2-3; either TRBD1 or TRBD2 may supply D (7 bases each). The DNA matches TRBJ2-1 better at its end, which makes the J call doubtful. Germline CDR1 reads GTSNPN; CDR2 reads SVGIG (reference sequence). The CDR3 length is 12 residues. The CDR3, as DNA: TGTGCCTGGCTCAGGGGGGAGGGTGAGCAGTTCTTC. This codes for CAWLRGEGEQFF.

The gene calls are TRBV6-1 and TRBJ2-1, with TRBD2 matching over 7 bases. The junction had 3 bases not matched to a gene; V was cut back by 2 bases and J by 2 bases. The CDR3 sequence is 15 residues long. Germline loops: CDR1 MNHNS, CDR2 SASEGT. As DNA, the CDR3 is TGTGCCAGCAGTGAATGGCTAGCGGCCTACAATGAGCAGTTCTTC. Protein sequence: CASSEWLAAYNEQFF.

This clonotype was counted between two and nine times. The chain uses TRBV6-2 or TRBV6-3 and TRBJ2-1; weak D call: TRBD2 (5 bases). Near its end, the DNA agrees better with TRBJ2-7, so the J call may be wrong. The CDR3 runs to 11 residues. The germline V gene encodes CDR1 MNHEY and CDR2 SVGEGT. CDR3: CASTGTYEQYF. In DNA form, the CDR3 reads TGTGCCAGCACGGGGACCTACGAGCAGTACTTC.

This clonotype was detected only once. The chain couples TRBV20-1 to TRBJ1-4; D is unresolved. The V gene lost 4 bases and the J gene lost 7 bases, with 13 bases spanning the gap. Germline V lookup: CDR1 DFQATT, CDR2 SNEGSKA (reference sequence). CDR3 length: 13 residues. The chain's CDR3 is CSAKSDGIEKLFF. The CDR3 DNA reads TGCAGTGCTAAGAGCGACGGGATTGAAAAACTGTTTTTT.

V gene TRBV28 combines with J gene TRBJ1-4; TRBD1 matches 8 bases. The CDR3 is made up of 13 amino acids. Germline CDR1 and CDR2: MDHEN and SYDVKM. Trimming cost V 6 bases and J 7 bases; bases outside gene matches: 4. Here the CDR3 reads CASSPGQGEKLFF. The CDR3, as DNA: TGTGCCAGCAGCCCCGGACAGGGTGAAAAACTGTTTTTT.

This clonotype was seen a handful of times. The rearrangement links TRBV28 to TRBJ2-6; the D is unclear. With 5 bases removed from V and 5 bases from J, the gap between germline ends came to 16 bases. This CDR3 has 16 residues. Germline CDR1 and CDR2: MDHEN and SYDVKM. CDR3 in DNA: TGTGCCAGCAGTCCCCCAGCTTCTGCCTGGGCCAACGTCCTGACTTTC. It translates to CASSPPASAWANVLTF.

This clonotype showed up many times. V is TRBV27 and J is TRBJ2-1; 9 positions agree with TRBD2. CDR1 is MNHEY, CDR2 SMNVEV, per germline (reference sequence). After removal of 5 bases from V and 4 bases from J, the junction contained 6 bases not matched to a gene. The CDR3 is made up of 15 amino acids. The CDR3 region has the DNA TGTGCCAGCAGTCTCGTGGCGGGAGGGTACAATGAGCAGTTCTTC. It encodes CASSLVAGGYNEQFF.

The gene calls are TRBV6-1 and TRBJ2-3; 8 positions match TRBD1. The CDR3 has 14 amino acids. J lost 3 bases, V lost 6 bases, and 5 bases had no gene match. Germline V CDR1 and CDR2: MNHNS, SASEGT. The chain's CDR3 is CASRVGTGTDTQYF. The CDR3 DNA reads as TGTGCCAGCAGGGTTGGGACAGGTACAGATACGCAGTATTTT.

In this sample, this clonotype is medium-sized. The chain combines TRBV6-6 with TRBJ2-3; 8 bases fit TRBD2. Germline V gene sequence: CDR1 MNHNY, CDR2 SVGAGI (reference sequence). The V gene end was trimmed by 2 bases and the J gene end by 5 bases; junction bases not matched to a gene: 9. CDR3 size: 16 residues. In DNA, the CDR3 is TGTGCCAGCAGTTACGGTCTCGGACTAGCTCGAGATACGCAGTATTTT. Translated, it gives CASSYGLGLARDTQYF.